The text below deals with one T cell receptor beta chain. What it binds is not known. This sample is part of a study of memory CD4+ T cells and cytomegalovirus serostatus. The overall study: Of the healthy Belgian adults, 9 were CMV seropositive and approximately 25 seronegative.

Clones were read by immunoSEQ multiplex PCR, and TCRdb kept only the in-frame ones, dropping some. This repertoire shows 55,000 or so clones, about 86% found once; its top ten account for 2%. Study-level findings and limits: CD4+ memory repertoires contained about 40% of the 164 reported CMV TCRbeta sequences.

V lost 4 bases to trimming and J lost 4 bases, with 14 bases between them. This CDR3 spans 15 amino acids. In germline, CDR1 is MNHEY, CDR2 SVGAGI. The sort gate was single viable CD3+CD4+CD8-CD45RO+ cells for memory CD4+ T cells. The V and J genes are TRBV6-5 and TRBJ1-3; D is possibly TRBD1 (5 bases). The sample consisted of memory CD4+ T cells from blood. The TCR sequence derives from an adult in good health and CMV-seropositive. Written as DNA, the CDR3 is TGTGCCAGCAGTTCCACCTTGGGACCAGGAAACACCATATATTTT. This sequence encodes CASSSTLGPGNTIYF.